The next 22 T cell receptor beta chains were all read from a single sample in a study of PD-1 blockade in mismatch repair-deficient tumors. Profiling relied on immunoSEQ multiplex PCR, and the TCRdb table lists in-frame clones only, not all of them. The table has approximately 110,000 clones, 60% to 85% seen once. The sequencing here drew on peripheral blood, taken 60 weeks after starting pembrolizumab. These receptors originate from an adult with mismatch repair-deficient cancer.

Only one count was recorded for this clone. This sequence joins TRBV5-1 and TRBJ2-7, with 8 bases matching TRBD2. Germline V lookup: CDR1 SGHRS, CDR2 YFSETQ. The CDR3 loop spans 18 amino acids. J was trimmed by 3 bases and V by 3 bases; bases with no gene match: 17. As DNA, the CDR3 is TGCGCCAGCAGCTCTCGGACTAGCTTATACGATAAAGTCTACGAGCAGTACTTC. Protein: CASSSRTSLYDKVYEQYF.

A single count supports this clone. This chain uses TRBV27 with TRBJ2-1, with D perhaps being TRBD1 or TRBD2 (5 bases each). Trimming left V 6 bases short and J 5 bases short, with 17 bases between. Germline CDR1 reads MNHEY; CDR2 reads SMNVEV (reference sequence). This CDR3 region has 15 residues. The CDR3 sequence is CASRSPGPEDNEQFF. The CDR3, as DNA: TGTGCCAGCAGATCCCCGGGACCTGAAGACAATGAGCAGTTCTTC.

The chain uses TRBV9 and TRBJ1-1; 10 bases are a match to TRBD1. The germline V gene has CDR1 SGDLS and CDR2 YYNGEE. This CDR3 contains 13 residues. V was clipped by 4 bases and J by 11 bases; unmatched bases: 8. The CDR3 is CASSLGTGDDAFF. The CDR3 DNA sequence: TGTGCCAGCAGCCTAGGGACAGGGGATGATGCTTTCTTT.

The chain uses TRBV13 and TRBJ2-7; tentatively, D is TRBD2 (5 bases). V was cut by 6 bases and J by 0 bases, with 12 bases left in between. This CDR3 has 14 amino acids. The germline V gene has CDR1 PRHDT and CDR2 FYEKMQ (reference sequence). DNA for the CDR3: TGTGCCAGCAGTCCCGGGGTCAGCTCCTACGAGCAGTACTTC. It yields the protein CASSPGVSSYEQYF.

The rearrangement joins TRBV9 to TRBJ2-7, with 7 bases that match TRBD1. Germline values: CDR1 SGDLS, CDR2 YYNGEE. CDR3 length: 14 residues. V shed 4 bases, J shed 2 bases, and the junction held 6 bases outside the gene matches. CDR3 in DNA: TGTGCCAGCAGCCCACGGGACAGACCCTACGAGCAGTACTTC. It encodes CASSPRDRPYEQYF.

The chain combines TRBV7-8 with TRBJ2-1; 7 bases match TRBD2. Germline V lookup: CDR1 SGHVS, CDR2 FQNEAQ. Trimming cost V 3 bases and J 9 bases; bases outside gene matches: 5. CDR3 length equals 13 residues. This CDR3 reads CASSFERDSEQFF. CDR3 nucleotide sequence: TGTGCCAGCAGCTTCGAGCGGGATAGTGAGCAGTTCTTC.

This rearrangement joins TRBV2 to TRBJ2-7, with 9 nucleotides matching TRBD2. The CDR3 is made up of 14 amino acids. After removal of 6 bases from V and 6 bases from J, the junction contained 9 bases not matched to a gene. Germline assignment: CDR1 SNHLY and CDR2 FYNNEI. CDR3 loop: CASSNLAGALEQYF. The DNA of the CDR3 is TGTGCCAGCAGCAACTTAGCGGGAGCACTCGAGCAGTACTTC.

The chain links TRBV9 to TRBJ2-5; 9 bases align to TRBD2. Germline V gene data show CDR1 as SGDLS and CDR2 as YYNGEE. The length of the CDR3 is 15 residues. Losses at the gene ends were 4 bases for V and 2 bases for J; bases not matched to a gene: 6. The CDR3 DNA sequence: TGTGCCAGCAGCTTCAGCGGGAGGCCACAAGAGACCCAGTACTTC. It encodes CASSFSGRPQETQYF. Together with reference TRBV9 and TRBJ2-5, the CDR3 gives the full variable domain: DSGVTQTPKHLITATGQRVTLRCSPRSGDLSVYWYQQSLDQGLQFLIQYYNGEERAKGNILERFSAQQFPDLHSELNLSSLELGDSALYFCASSFSGRPQETQYFGPGTRLLVL.

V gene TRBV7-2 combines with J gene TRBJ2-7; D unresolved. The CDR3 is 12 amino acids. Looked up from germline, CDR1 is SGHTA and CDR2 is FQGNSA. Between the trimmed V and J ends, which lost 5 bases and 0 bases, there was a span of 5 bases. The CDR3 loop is CASSPSSYEQYF. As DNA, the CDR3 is TGTGCCAGCAGCCCCAGCTCCTACGAGCAGTACTTC.

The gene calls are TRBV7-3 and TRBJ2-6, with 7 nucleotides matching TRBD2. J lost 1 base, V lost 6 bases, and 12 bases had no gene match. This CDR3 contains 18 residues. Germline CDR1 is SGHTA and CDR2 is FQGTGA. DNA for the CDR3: TGTGCCAGCAGGAAAGCCGGGACCGGGGGGTCTGGGGCCAACGTCCTGACTTTC. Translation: CASRKAGTGGSGANVLTF.

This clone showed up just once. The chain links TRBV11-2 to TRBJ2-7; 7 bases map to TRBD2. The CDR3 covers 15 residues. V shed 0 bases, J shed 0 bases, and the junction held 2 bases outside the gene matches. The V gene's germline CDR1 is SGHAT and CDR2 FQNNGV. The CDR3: CASSLESGDSYEQYF. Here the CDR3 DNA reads TGTGCCAGCAGCTTAGAAAGCGGGGACTCCTACGAGCAGTACTTC.

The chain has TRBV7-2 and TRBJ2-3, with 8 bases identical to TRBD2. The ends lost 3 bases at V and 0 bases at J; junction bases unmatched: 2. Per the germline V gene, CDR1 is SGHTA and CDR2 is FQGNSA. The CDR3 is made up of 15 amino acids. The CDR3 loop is CASSFREGSTDTQYF. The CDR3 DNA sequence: TGTGCCAGCAGCTTTCGGGAGGGGAGCACAGATACGCAGTATTTT. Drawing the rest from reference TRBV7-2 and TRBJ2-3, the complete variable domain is GAGVSQSPSNKVTEKGKDVELRCDPISGHTALYWYRQSLGQGLEFLIYFQGNSAPDKSGLPSDRFSAERTGGSVSTLTIQRTQQEDSAVYLCASSFREGSTDTQYFGPGTRLTVL.

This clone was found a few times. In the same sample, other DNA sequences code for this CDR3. CDR3 region: CASSPATNEKLFF. CDR3 bases: TGTGCCAGCTCACCCGCAACTAATGAAAAACTGTTTTTT. The rearrangement uses TRBV18 and TRBJ1-4; D uncertain. The CDR3 has 13 residues. Germline CDR1 is KGHSH and CDR2 is LQKENI. V was trimmed by 3 bases and J by 0 bases, leaving 2 bases between them.

The CDR3 loop reads CASTREATNEQYF. The CDR3 coding sequence is TGTGCCAGCACTCGGGAAGCGACCAATGAGCAGTACTTC. The gene calls are TRBV6-6 and TRBJ2-7, with D possibly TRBD2 on 5 matching bases. V was shortened by 7 bases and J by 7 bases, with 17 bases between the two germline ends. Germline V lookup: CDR1 MNHNY, CDR2 SVGAGI (reference sequence). The CDR3 covers 13 residues.

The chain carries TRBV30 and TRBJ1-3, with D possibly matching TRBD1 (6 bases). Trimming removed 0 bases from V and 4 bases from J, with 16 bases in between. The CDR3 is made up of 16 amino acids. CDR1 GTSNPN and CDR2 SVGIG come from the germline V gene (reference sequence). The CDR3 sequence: CAWSVWGQGLGNTIYF. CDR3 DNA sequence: TGTGCCTGGAGTGTATGGGGTCAGGGGTTGGGAAACACCATATATTTT. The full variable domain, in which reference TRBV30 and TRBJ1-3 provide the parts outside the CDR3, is SQTIHQWPATLVQPVGSPLSLECTVEGTSNPNLYWYRQAAGRGLQLLFYSVGIGQISSEVPQNLSASRPQDRQFILSSKKLLLSDSGFYLCAWSVWGQGLGNTIYFGEGSWLTVV.

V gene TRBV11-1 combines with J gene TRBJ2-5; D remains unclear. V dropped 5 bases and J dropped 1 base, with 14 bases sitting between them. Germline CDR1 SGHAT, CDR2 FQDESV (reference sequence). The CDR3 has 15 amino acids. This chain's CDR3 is CASSPDMKPQETQYF. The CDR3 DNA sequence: TGTGCCAGCAGCCCAGACATGAAACCCCAAGAGACCCAGTACTTC.

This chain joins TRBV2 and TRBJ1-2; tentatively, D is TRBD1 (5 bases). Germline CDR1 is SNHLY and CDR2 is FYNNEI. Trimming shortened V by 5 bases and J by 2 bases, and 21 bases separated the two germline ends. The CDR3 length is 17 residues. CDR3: CASSPTRRQPNNYGYTF. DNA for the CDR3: TGTGCCAGCAGTCCGACCCGCAGACAGCCGAACAACTATGGCTACACCTTC.

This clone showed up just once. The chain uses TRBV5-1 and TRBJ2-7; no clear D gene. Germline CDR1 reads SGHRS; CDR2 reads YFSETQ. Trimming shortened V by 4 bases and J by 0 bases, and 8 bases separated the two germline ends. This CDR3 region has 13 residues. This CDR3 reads CASSLGSSYEQYF. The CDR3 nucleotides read TGCGCCAGCAGCCTCGGCAGCTCCTACGAGCAGTACTTC.

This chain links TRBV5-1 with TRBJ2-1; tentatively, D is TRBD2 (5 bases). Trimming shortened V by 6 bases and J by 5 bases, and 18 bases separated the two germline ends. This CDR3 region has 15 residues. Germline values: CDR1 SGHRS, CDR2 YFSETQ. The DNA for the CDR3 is TGCGCCAGCACCCCGAATGGGGAGATCAACAATGAGCAGTTCTTC. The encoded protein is CASTPNGEINNEQFF.

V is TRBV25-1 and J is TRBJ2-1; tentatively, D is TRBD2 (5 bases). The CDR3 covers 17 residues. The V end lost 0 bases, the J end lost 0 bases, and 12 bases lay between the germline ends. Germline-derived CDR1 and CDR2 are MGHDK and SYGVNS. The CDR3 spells CASSEYGGLSSYNEQFF. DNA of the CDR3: TGTGCCAGCAGTGAATACGGCGGGTTGAGCTCCTACAATGAGCAGTTCTTC. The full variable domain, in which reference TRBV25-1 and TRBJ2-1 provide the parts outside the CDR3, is EADIYQTPRYLVIGTGKKITLECSQTMGHDKMYWYQQDPGMELHLIHYSYGVNSTEKGDLSSESTVSRIRTEHFPLTLESARPSHTSQYLCASSEYGGLSSYNEQFFGPGTRLTVL.

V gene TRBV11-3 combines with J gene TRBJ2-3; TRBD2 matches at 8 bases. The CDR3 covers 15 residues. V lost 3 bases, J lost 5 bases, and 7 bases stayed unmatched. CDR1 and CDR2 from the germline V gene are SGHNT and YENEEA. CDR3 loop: CASSFTGGPKDTQYF. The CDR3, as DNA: TGTGCCAGCAGCTTCACGGGAGGGCCTAAAGATACGCAGTATTTT.

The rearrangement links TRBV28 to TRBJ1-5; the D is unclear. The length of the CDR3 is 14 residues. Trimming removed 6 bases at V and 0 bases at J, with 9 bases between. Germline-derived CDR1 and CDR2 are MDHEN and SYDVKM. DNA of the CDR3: TGTGCCAGCAGGGCCCAGAGTAGCAATCAGCCCCAGCATTTT. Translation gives CASRAQSSNQPQHF. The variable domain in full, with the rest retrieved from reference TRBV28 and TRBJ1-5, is DVKVTQSSRYLVKRTGEKVFLECVQDMDHENMFWYRQDPGLGLRLIYFSYDVKMKEKGDIPEGYSVSREKKERFSLILESASTNQTSMYLCASRAQSSNQPQHFGDGTRLSIL.